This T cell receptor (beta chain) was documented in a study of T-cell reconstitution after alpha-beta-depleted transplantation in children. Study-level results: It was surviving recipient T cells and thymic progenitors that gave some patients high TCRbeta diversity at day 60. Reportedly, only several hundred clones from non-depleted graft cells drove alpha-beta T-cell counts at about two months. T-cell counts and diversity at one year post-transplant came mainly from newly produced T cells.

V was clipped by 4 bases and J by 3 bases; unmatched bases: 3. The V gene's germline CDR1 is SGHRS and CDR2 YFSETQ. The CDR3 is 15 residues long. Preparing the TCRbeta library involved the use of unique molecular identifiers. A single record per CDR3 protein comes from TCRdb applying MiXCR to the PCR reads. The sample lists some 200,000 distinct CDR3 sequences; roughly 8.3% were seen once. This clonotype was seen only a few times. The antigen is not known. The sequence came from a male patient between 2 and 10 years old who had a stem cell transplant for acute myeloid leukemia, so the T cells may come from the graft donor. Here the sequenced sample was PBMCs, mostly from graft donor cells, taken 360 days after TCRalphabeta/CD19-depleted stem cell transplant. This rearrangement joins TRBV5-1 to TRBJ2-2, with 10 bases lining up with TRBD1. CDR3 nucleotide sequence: TGCGCCAGCAGCCCGGACAGGGGGGACACCGGGGAGCTGTTTTTT. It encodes CASSPDRGDTGELFF. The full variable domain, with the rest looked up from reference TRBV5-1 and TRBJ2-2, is KAGVTQTPRYLIKTRGQQVTLSCSPISGHRSVSWYQQTPGQGLQFLFEYFSETQRNKGNFPGRFSGRQFSNSRSEMNVSTLELGDSALYLCASSPDRGDTGELFFGEGSRLTVL.